These 28 T cell receptor beta chains were all obtained from the same sample, sequenced in a study of CXCR3-negative and CXCR3-positive naive CD8 T cells. UMI-tagged TRB cDNA libraries were built via 5' RACE. For each CDR3 protein, TCRdb gives one entry from its re-call of the 5' RACE reads, without DNA. In all, the sample yields under 65,000 distinct CDR3 sequences. Sequenced input: memory CD8+ T cells from blood. The receptors shown here come from a human donor in good health. Some clones in this sample may be carry-over from other donors' samples.

The chain has TRBV29-1 and TRBJ1-1. CDR1 is SQVTM, CDR2 ANQGSEA, per germline. The CDR3 has 12 residues. The CDR3 sequence: CSALDENTEAFF.

The rearrangement joins TRBV14 to TRBJ2-1; without DNA, the TCRdb call of TRBD2 cannot be checked. Germline CDR1 is SGHDN and CDR2 is FVKESK. This CDR3 is built from 18 residues. The CDR3 spells CASSHGLATWENYNEQFF.

V gene TRBV6-4 combines with J gene TRBJ2-1; TCRdb names TRBD2, which stays unverified in the absence of DNA. The length of the CDR3 is 14 residues. The germline V gene encodes CDR1 MRHNA and CDR2 SNTAGT. CDR3: CASSEGLEHNEQFF.

CDR3 protein: CASSAKPSGTNTGELFF. The chain couples TRBV9 to TRBJ2-2; TCRdb names TRBD2, which stays unverified in the absence of DNA. The germline CDR1 and CDR2 sequences are SGDLS and YYNGEE. The CDR3 has 17 residues.

V and J are TRBV16 and TRBJ2-7; checking the TCRdb D call of TRBD1 is not possible without DNA. CDR1 is KGHSY, CDR2 FQNENV, per germline. This CDR3 comprises 12 residues. CDR3 amino acids: CASSGTGAEQYF. The whole variable domain, filled in from reference TRBV16 and TRBJ2-7, reads GEEVAQTPKHLVRGEGQKAKLYCAPIKGHSYVFWYQQVLKNEFKFLISFQNENVFDETGMPKERFSAKCLPNSPCSLEIQATKLEDSAVYFCASSGTGAEQYFGPGTRLTVT.

The rearrangement joins TRBV24-1 to TRBJ2-2; the D gene TCRdb calls, TRBD2, cannot be checked with no DNA. Germline-derived CDR1 and CDR2 are KGHDR and SFDVKD. This CDR3 spans 14 amino acids. CDR3 loop: CATSDARDTGELFF.

The chain uses TRBV9 and TRBJ2-1; the TRBD1 assignment by TCRdb is unverifiable without DNA. CDR1 SGDLS and CDR2 YYNGEE come from the germline V gene. This CDR3 has 18 amino acids. CDR3 protein: CASSVGYAETDRADEQFF. The full variable domain, completed using reference TRBV9 and TRBJ2-1, is DSGVTQTPKHLITATGQRVTLRCSPRSGDLSVYWYQQSLDQGLQFLIQYYNGEERAKGNILERFSAQQFPDLHSELNLSSLELGDSALYFCASSVGYAETDRADEQFFGPGTRLTVL.

This chain links TRBV7-9 with TRBJ2-7; TCRdb designates TRBD2, a call that cannot be tested without DNA. There are 14 residues in the CDR3. Germline CDR1 is SEHNR and CDR2 is FQNEAQ (reference sequence). CDR3 sequence: CASSLAGGPYEQYF.

The chain has TRBV7-8 and TRBJ1-2. Per the germline V gene, CDR1 is SGHVS and CDR2 is FQNEAQ. The length of the CDR3 is 14 residues. The CDR3: CASSHEGAYYGYTF. Filled out from reference TRBV7-8 and TRBJ1-2, the complete variable domain reads GAGVSQSPRYKVAKRGQDVALRCDPISGHVSLFWYQQALGQGPEFLTYFQNEAQLDKSGLPSDRFFAERPEGSVSTLKIQRTQQEDSAVYLCASSHEGAYYGYTFGSGTRLTVV.

The J gene is TRBJ2-4, the V gene TRBV20-1; with no DNA, the TCRdb D assignment of TRBD2 cannot be verified. Germline CDR1 and CDR2: DFQATT and SNEGSKA (reference sequence). CDR3 length: 15 residues. The CDR3 protein is CSASVLAGAKNIQYF.

The chain is built from TRBV10-3 and TRBJ2-3; the TCRdb D gene call, TRBD2, has no DNA to confirm it. The germline CDR1 and CDR2 sequences are ENHRY and SYGVKD. CDR3 length equals 17 residues. The CDR3 spells CAISASDTSGSTDTQYF.

V is TRBV3-1 and J is TRBJ1-2; TCRdb lists TRBD1, though no DNA is available to test this call. The CDR3 contains 13 residues. Germline assignment: CDR1 LGHDT and CDR2 YNNKEL (reference sequence). The CDR3: CASSPRDRDGYTF.

J is TRBJ1-1 and V is TRBV6-2 or TRBV6-3; TCRdb selects TRBD1, and the lack of DNA leaves this call unchecked. CDR1 MNHEY and CDR2 SVGEGT come from the germline V gene. The CDR3 has 13 amino acids. The CDR3 protein is CASEGQMNTEAFF.

This chain joins TRBV7-9 and TRBJ2-7; the TCRdb D gene call, TRBD1, has no DNA to confirm it. The CDR3 loop spans 15 amino acids. CDR1 and CDR2 from the germline V gene are SEHNR and FQNEAQ (reference sequence). CDR3 region: CASSRPPRTGDEQYF.

This sequence joins TRBV6-6 and TRBJ2-5; the TCRdb call, TRBD2, lacks DNA for checking. This CDR3 is 17 amino acids long. The V gene's germline CDR1 is MNHNY and CDR2 SVGAGI (reference sequence). CDR3 loop: CASSLDVDSPYQETQYF.

The chain links TRBV6-2 or TRBV6-3 to TRBJ2-7; the D call from TCRdb, TRBD2, cannot be confirmed without DNA. From germline, CDR1 is MNHEY and CDR2 SVGEGT. The CDR3 loop spans 15 amino acids. The CDR3 loop is CASSSLAGEESEQYF.

V gene TRBV29-1 combines with J gene TRBJ2-1; TCRdb selects TRBD2, and the lack of DNA leaves this call unchecked. This CDR3 is built from 13 residues. Germline V gives CDR1 SQVTM, CDR2 ANQGSEA. CDR3 in amino acids: CSVEWLAHNEQFF.

This clonotype counts as medium-sized (0.01 to 0.1%) by frequency. The rearrangement joins TRBV24-1 to TRBJ2-7; TCRdb's assignment of TRBD1 cannot be checked, as there is no DNA. The CDR3 spans 14 residues. Per germline, CDR1 KGHDR and CDR2 SFDVKD. The CDR3 is CATYARAGVYEQYF.

The rearrangement joins TRBV20-1 to TRBJ2-1; TCRdb picks TRBD1, but there is no DNA to check that call. CDR1 and CDR2 from the germline V gene are DFQATT and SNEGSKA (reference sequence). The CDR3 totals 11 residues. The CDR3 sequence is CSTDRGNEQFF.

This chain joins TRBV28 and TRBJ2-3; the TCRdb D gene call, TRBD1, has no DNA to confirm it. The CDR3 is 14 amino acids. Germline V gene lookup returns CDR1 MDHEN and CDR2 SYDVKM. The CDR3 is CASSNRVAADTQYF.

The V and J genes are TRBV29-1 and TRBJ2-7; TCRdb reports TRBD2, a call that lacks DNA to check it against. The CDR3 is made up of 14 amino acids. The germline V gene encodes CDR1 SQVTM and CDR2 ANQGSEA. This chain's CDR3 is CSVLSTSGPYEQYF.

The rearrangement links TRBV25-1 to TRBJ1-1; TCRdb's D gene call, TRBD1, goes unchecked for lack of DNA. The CDR3 totals 16 residues. Germline CDR1 is MGHDK and CDR2 is SYGVNS. The CDR3 is CASGVPEGPAGTKAFF. Variable domain in full (rest from reference TRBV25-1 and TRBJ1-1): EADIYQTPRYLVIGTGKKITLECSQTMGHDKMYWYQQDPGMELHLIHYSYGVNSTEKGDLSSESTVSRIRTEHFPLTLESARPSHTSQYLCASGVPEGPAGTKAFFGQGTRLTVV.

The chain links TRBV24-1 to TRBJ2-5; no DNA is available, so the TRBD1 call from TCRdb remains unchecked. CDR1 is KGHDR, CDR2 SFDVKD, per germline. The CDR3 length is 12 residues. The CDR3 sequence: CATSDPGETQYF.

This chain uses TRBV7-9 with TRBJ2-7; there is no DNA to check the TCRdb D call of TRBD2. From germline, CDR1 is SEHNR and CDR2 FQNEAQ (reference sequence). CDR3 length equals 13 residues. This chain's CDR3 is CASGRGSSYEQYF.

This chain uses TRBV7-9 with TRBJ2-4; without DNA, the TCRdb call of TRBD1 cannot be checked. The CDR3 is 16 residues long. Germline loops: CDR1 SEHNR, CDR2 FQNEAQ (reference sequence). The CDR3 sequence is CASSPGTGLPKNIQYF. The whole variable domain, filled in from reference TRBV7-9 and TRBJ2-4, reads DTGVSQNPRHKITKRGQNVTFRCDPISEHNRLYWYRQTLGQGPEFLTYFQNEAQLEKSRLLSDRFSAERPKGSFSTLEIQRTEQGDSAMYLCASSPGTGLPKNIQYFGAGTRLSVL.

V gene TRBV14 combines with J gene TRBJ2-2. Germline values: CDR1 SGHDN, CDR2 FVKESK. The CDR3 extends over 15 amino acids. Here the CDR3 reads CASSLSGANTGELFF.

V usage is TRBV29-1 and J usage is TRBJ2-1; TCRdb's D call of TRBD1 is untestable without DNA. CDR1 SQVTM and CDR2 ANQGSEA come from the germline V gene. This CDR3 has 14 residues. CDR3 sequence reads: CSAGGLLSYNEQFF.

The rearrangement links TRBV20-1 to TRBJ2-4; without DNA, the TCRdb call of TRBD1 cannot be checked. Germline V gene lookup returns CDR1 DFQATT and CDR2 SNEGSKA (reference sequence). The CDR3 covers 14 residues. The CDR3 region is CSAIPPTGNDIQYF.